This is a list of T cell receptor beta chains from one sample in a study of shared clonotypes between healthy human individuals. Assay used: immunoSEQ multiplex PCR; TCRdb lists only in-frame clones, some missing. The sample gives some 2.4 million clones, 93% of which show up once; approximately 0.35% is in the top ten. Sequencing was done on a sample of naive CD4+ T cells from PBMCs. The source of these receptors is a man aged 18 to 29 in good health. Some clones in this sample may be carry-over from other donors' samples. Both conserved end residues are part of each CDR3. A D gene is named only where the DNA matches it firmly. Size is omitted from some rows. Given values are once, few, many or a class for expanded clones.

j_call d_call clone_size v_call cdr3_aa cdr3_nt
TRBJ2-7 TRBD2 . TRBV5-5 CASSHRMAGGDTYEQYF TGTGCCAGCAGCCACAGGATGGCGGGAGGGGACACCTACGAGCAGTACTTC
TRBJ2-3 TRBD1 . TRBV5-6 CASSRLITGEDTQYF TGTGCCAGCAGCCGGTTAATTACAGGGGAAGATACGCAGTATTTT
TRBJ2-4 TRBD2 . TRBV5-1 CASSLTSGSTKNIQYF TGCGCCAGCAGCTTGACTAGCGGGAGTACCAAAAACATTCAGTACTTC
TRBJ2-1 . . TRBV2 CASSYDRSSYNEQFF TGTGCCAGCAGTTACGACCGGAGCTCCTACAATGAGCAGTTCTTC
TRBJ1-4 . . TRBV4-1 CASSQAPPRGANEKLFF TGCGCCAGCAGCCAAGCCCCCCCGAGGGGAGCTAATGAAAAACTGTTTTTT
TRBJ2-5 . . TRBV5-1 CASSLVQQETQYF TGCGCCAGCAGCTTGGTTCAGCAAGAGACCCAGTACTTC
TRBJ1-4 TRBD1 . TRBV28 CASSLAGTGGSTNEKLFF TGTGCCAGCAGTTTGGCCGGGACAGGGGGCTCAACTAATGAAAAACTGTTTTTT
TRBJ2-2 TRBD1 . TRBV7-3 CASSLRDRGVAGELFF TGTGCCAGCAGCTTAAGGGACAGGGGAGTGGCCGGGGAGCTGTTTTTT
TRBJ1-5 . . TRBV16 CASSQLSADQPQHF TGTGCCAGCAGCCAACTATCCGCGGATCAGCCCCAGCATTTT
TRBJ1-5 . . TRBV11-3 CASWGPSNQPQHF TGTGCCAGCTGGGGGCCTAGCAATCAGCCCCAGCATTTT
TRBJ2-1 . . TRBV5-1 CASSPGAGSSYNEQFF TGCGCCAGCAGCCCGGGTGCGGGGAGCTCCTACAATGAGCAGTTCTTC
TRBJ1-1 . . TRBV7-2 CASSLSRGLNTEAFF TGTGCCAGCAGCTTATCGCGGGGGCTGAACACTGAAGCTTTCTTT
TRBJ2-5 TRBD2 . TRBV6-6 CASRNRLAGEETQYF TGTGCCAGCAGAAATCGACTAGCGGGAGAAGAGACCCAGTACTTC
TRBJ2-1 TRBD2 . TRBV5-1 CASSLRGGILPHEQFF TGCGCCAGCAGCCTTCGCGGGGGGATTCTCCCTCATGAGCAGTTCTTC
TRBJ1-5 TRBD1 . TRBV7-2 CASSLQQGDQPQHF TGTGCCAGCAGCTTACAACAGGGGGATCAGCCCCAGCATTTT
TRBJ1-2 . few TRBV28 CASSFGVVGYTF TGTGCCAGCAGTTTCGGCGTAGTTGGCTACACCTTC
TRBJ1-1 . . TRBV7-8 CASSLNHRGGNTEAFF TGTGCCAGCAGCTTAAACCACCGAGGAGGGAACACTGAAGCTTTCTTT
TRBJ2-2 TRBD1 . TRBV11-3 CASSMGQGAAGELFF TGTGCCAGCAGCATGGGACAGGGGGCGGCCGGGGAGCTGTTTTTT
TRBJ2-7 TRBD1 . TRBV7-8 CASTSGTGDSYEQYF TGTGCCAGCACCTCCGGGACAGGGGACTCCTACGAGCAGTACTTC
TRBJ2-2 . . TRBV18 CASSRVTNTGELFF TGTGCCAGCTCCAGGGTCACGAACACCGGGGAGCTGTTTTTT
TRBJ2-7 . once TRBV18 CASSPDFSPYEQYF TGTGCCAGCTCACCTGACTTTTCTCCCTACGAGCAGTACTTC
TRBJ2-3 . . TRBV11-3 CASSRGGTDTQYF TGTGCCAGCAGCAGGGGGGGCACAGATACGCAGTATTTT
TRBJ1-2 . . TRBV12-2 CAGAISANYGYTF TGTGCAGGAGCAATAAGCGCGAACTATGGCTACACCTTC
TRBJ1-2 TRBD1 . TRBV2 CASRQGGGYTF TGTGCCAGCAGGCAGGGGGGTGGCTACACCTTC
TRBJ2-7 . . TRBV18 CASSPRSSYEQYF TGTGCCAGCTCACCCCGAAGCTCCTACGAGCAGTACTTC
TRBJ2-3 . . TRBV11-3 CATLPLSRGLGKNTDTQYF TGTGCCACTTTGCCCCTCTCGCGCGGGCTGGGAAAAAACACAGATACGCAGTATTTT
TRBJ2-7 TRBD2 . TRBV6-6 CASSSYGPGGGYEQYF TGTGCCAGCAGTTCCTACGGCCCGGGAGGAGGCTACGAGCAGTACTTC
TRBJ2-2 TRBD1 . TRBV9 CASSVAGTGGTGELFF TGTGCCAGCAGCGTAGCCGGGACAGGGGGCACCGGGGAGCTGTTTTTT
TRBJ2-7 TRBD2 . TRBV30 CAWSPSGEQYF TGTGCCTGGAGTCCTAGCGGGGAGCAGTACTTC
TRBJ2-1 TRBD2 . TRBV2 CASSQLAGGSGNEQFF TGTGCCAGCAGTCAGTTAGCGGGAGGGTCCGGGAATGAGCAGTTCTTC
TRBJ1-4 TRBD1 . TRBV2 CASRETGGANEKLFF TGTGCCAGCAGGGAGACAGGGGGCGCAAATGAAAAACTGTTTTTT
TRBJ1-5 TRBD1 few TRBV2 CASSPGTGRQPQHF TGTGCCAGCAGCCCAGGGACAGGGCGGCAGCCCCAGCATTTT
TRBJ2-2 . . TRBV6-5 CATQVRGDNTGELFF TGTGCCACCCAGGTTAGAGGGGACAACACCGGGGAGCTGTTTTTT
TRBJ1-4 TRBD1 . TRBV28 CASSFTGETNEKLFF TGTGCCAGCAGTTTTACAGGGGAGACTAATGAAAAACTGTTTTTT
TRBJ1-1 . . TRBV5-4 CASSLSRMGPEAFF TGTGCCAGCAGCCTCTCTCGAATGGGCCCTGAAGCTTTCTTT
TRBJ1-2 TRBD1 . TRBV7-3 CASSTSGTDGPGYTF TGTGCCAGCAGCACATCCGGGACAGACGGCCCTGGCTACACCTTC
TRBJ2-3 . . TRBV7-2 CASSLLADTQYF TGTGCCAGCAGCTTACTGGCAGATACGCAGTATTTT
TRBJ2-2 . . TRBV2 CASRLDRNTGELFF TGTGCCAGCAGACTTGACAGGAACACCGGGGAGCTGTTTTTT
TRBJ1-2 TRBD1 . TRBV18 CASSPGSGGAYGYTF TGTGCCAGCTCACCCGGCTCAGGGGGCGCCTATGGCTACACCTTC
TRBJ1-4 . . TRBV9 CASNRAIGGKLFF TGTGCCAGCAACCGGGCCATTGGCGGAAAACTGTTTTTT
TRBJ2-7 . . TRBV18 CASSLLGVGYEQYF TGTGCCAGCTCACTTCTCGGGGTAGGCTACGAGCAGTACTTC
TRBJ2-5 . . TRBV5-1 CASSLDGKETQYF TGCGCCAGCAGCTTGGACGGGAAAGAGACCCAGTACTTC
TRBJ1-2 . . TRBV9 CASSRDYGYTF TGTGCCAGCAGCAGGGATTATGGCTACACCTTC
TRBJ2-5 . . TRBV5-1 CASSLVAREETQYF TGCGCCAGCAGCTTGGTTGCCAGAGAGGAGACCCAGTACTTC
TRBJ2-1 . many TRBV5-4 CASSLGGDSYNEQFF TGTGCCAGCAGCTTGGGGGGCGACTCCTACAATGAGCAGTTCTTC